This T cell receptor beta chain was found in a study of T cell repertoires in cytomegalovirus infection. Study-level information: Selection of CMV epitopes for the study included recently identified HLA-C-restricted and well-studied HLA-B-restricted ones. A matching HLA type, together with CMV infection, was signaled by public TCR beta signatures.

The sample holds one count of this clonotype. What it recognizes is unknown. After removal of 5 bases from V and 3 bases from J, the junction contained 4 bases not matched to a gene. This CDR3 comprises 15 residues. Germline lookup yields CDR1 KGHSH and CDR2 LQKENI. TCRdb passed the reads through MiXCR, listing each CDR3 protein once. The sample lists some 700,000 distinct CDR3 sequences; 30% to 40% were seen once. Study findings and constraints: Cumulated frequencies of public TCR beta families served to identify carriers of CMV plus the relevant HLA. HLA-C-restricted, CMV-specific TCR beta clonotypes were dominant ex vivo.

V is TRBV18 and J is TRBJ2-2, with 9 nucleotides matching TRBD2. The TCR sequence derives from a human donor in good health (CMV status not recorded). Some clones in this sample may be carry-over from other donors' samples. The sequencing used cultured PBMCs, collected from culture after CMV antigen stimulation. CDR3 bases: TGTGCCAGCTCAAAGACTAGCGGAGACACCGGGGAGCTGTTTTTT. It encodes CASSKTSGDTGELFF.